This T cell receptor beta chain was observed in a study of cytomegalovirus exposure and HLA in healthy donors. The study, taken as a whole, reports: Earlier analysis yielded a pattern in which most TCR beta V segments were productive about 90% or about 30% of the time.

PCR involved 60 Vbeta and 13 Jbeta primers. The data were produced by immunoSEQ multiplex PCR, yet TCRdb's version contains in-frame clones alone and is incomplete. The sample consists of about 130,000 clones, approximately 77% of them appearing once. Note on this clone: Its antigen is undetermined.

Trimming stripped 0 bases from V and 4 bases from J, with 11 bases between. This CDR3 region has 15 residues. CDR1 is SGDLS, CDR2 YYNGEE, per germline. The receptor was derived from an older woman in good health and CMV-seronegative. What was sequenced was PBMCs. The rearrangement uses TRBV9 and TRBJ1-3; D unresolved. CDR3 in amino acids: CASSVDGARGNTIYF. In DNA form, the CDR3 reads TGTGCCAGCAGCGTAGACGGCGCCAGGGGAAACACCATATATTTT. Filled out from reference TRBV9 and TRBJ1-3, the complete variable domain reads DSGVTQTPKHLITATGQRVTLRCSPRSGDLSVYWYQQSLDQGLQFLIQYYNGEERAKGNILERFSAQQFPDLHSELNLSSLELGDSALYFCASSVDGARGNTIYFGEGSWLTVV.